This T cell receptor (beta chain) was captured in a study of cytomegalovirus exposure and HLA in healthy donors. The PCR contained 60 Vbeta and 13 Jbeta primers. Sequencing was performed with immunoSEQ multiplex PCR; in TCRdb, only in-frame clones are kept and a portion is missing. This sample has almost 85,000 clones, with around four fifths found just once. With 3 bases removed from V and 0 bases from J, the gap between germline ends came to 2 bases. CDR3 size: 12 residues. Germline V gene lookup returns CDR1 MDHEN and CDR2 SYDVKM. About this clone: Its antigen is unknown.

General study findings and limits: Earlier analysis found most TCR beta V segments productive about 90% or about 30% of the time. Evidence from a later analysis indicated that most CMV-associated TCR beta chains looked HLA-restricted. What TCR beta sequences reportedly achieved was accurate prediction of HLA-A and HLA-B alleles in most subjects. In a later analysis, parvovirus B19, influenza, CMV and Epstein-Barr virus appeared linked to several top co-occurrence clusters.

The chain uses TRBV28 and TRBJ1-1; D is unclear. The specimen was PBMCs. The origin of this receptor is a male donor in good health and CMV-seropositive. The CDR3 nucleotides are TGTGCCAGCAGTTTTATGAACACTGAAGCTTTCTTT. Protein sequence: CASSFMNTEAFF.